Sequencing of this TCR beta chain was carried out in a study of blood T cell repertoires in COVID-19 (TCRdb year 2020). Notes on the research overall: Collaborator samples came from the United States, Italy and Spain and covered acute and convalescent phases of COVID-19. The prospective study material was composed of cDNA or gDNA derived from T cells, B-cell-depleted T cells, or PBMCs. Deeply sampled blood TCRbeta repertoires from subjects exposed to, actively infected with, or recovered from COVID-19 were included in the dataset. The repertoires were released in a freely available public database meant as a resource for research on the immune response to SARS-CoV-2. Samples came from the ongoing ImmuneRACE study (first 160 participants) plus 1,254 subjects from 6 global collaborators. The sample metadata nearly always contained a de-identified subject ID, COVID-19 status, age in years and sex. Where HLA class I and class II types were available, the types were taken from metadata supplied by the sample provider, not from assay-based typing. Broader findings and caveats from the paper: The quantity of clinical and demographic metadata differed by source and by participant and was supplied without curation.

The immunoSEQ Assay, a bias-controlled multiplex PCR, was used to amplify TCRbeta CDR3 regions from genomic DNA. In the paper's pipeline: The number of nucleated cells in each sample was estimated from the amplification of reference gene primers within the assay. Sequence reads were collapsed and filtered to measure the absolute abundance of every unique TCRbeta CDR3 rearrangement. For each sample, productive Simpson clonality was calculated as the square root of Simpson's diversity index over productive rearrangements. The clones in this table, taken by TCRdb from immuneACCESS, are in-frame only. Not every clone is retained; where verified, under half of the shortfall comes from an unresolved V gene, and the cause of the rest is unknown. The DNA was the basis for D and trimming; V, J and clone size are from that table. Within this sample are about 200,000 clones, with around 82% of them counted one time only. The top ten hold about 7.4% of the sample.

Points on this clone: This clone's antigen is unknown. Per-nucleotide qualities are absent, and no much larger clonotype sits a single base away.

Each collaborating institution followed its own protocols to collect whole blood in K2EDTA tubes. Collaborator samples were shipped for TCRbeta analysis as frozen whole blood, isolated PBMCs, or DNA extracted from either sample type. CDR3 length: 16 amino acids, cysteine to phenylalanine. Only the CDR3 DNA stays, 48 bases, in frame from base 1. According to the germline V gene, CDR1 reads MNHNS and CDR2 reads SASEGT. Germline trimming: 0 bases from V, 3 bases from J; junction bases outside gene matches: 5. The rearranged chain carries TRBV6-1 and TRBJ2-7, with 10 bases aligning to TRBD1. This receptor was taken from a woman between 50 and 59 years old with acute or convalescent COVID-19. Sequenced: peripheral blood. The nucleotide sequence is given as TGTGCCAGCAGTGAAGCGATAGGACAGGGGGTCTACGAGCAGTACTTC. It specifies CASSEAIGQGVYEQYF.